This TCR beta chain derives from a study of identical twins. MiXCR was run by TCRdb on the 5' RACE reads, yielding one entry per CDR3 protein. The repertoire has about 470,000 distinct CDR3 sequences, 20% to 25% of them found once; the top ten carry approximately 2.9%. The same sample was also studied in work on T cells expressing NK-cell markers.

The sample taken for sequencing was CD4+ T cells sorted from blood. The TCR comes from a woman under 30 in good health.

In DNA, the CDR3 is TGTGCCAGTAGTAAGGGCAGGGGAGGGCAGAACACTGAAGCTTTCTTT. It codes for CASSKGRGGQNTEAFF. The chain couples TRBV19 to TRBJ1-1; a weak D match, TRBD1 (6 bases). Germline assignment: CDR1 LNHDA and CDR2 SQIVND (reference sequence). This CDR3 is 16 amino acids long. The V end was cut by 4 bases, the J end by 1 base, with 16 bases between.